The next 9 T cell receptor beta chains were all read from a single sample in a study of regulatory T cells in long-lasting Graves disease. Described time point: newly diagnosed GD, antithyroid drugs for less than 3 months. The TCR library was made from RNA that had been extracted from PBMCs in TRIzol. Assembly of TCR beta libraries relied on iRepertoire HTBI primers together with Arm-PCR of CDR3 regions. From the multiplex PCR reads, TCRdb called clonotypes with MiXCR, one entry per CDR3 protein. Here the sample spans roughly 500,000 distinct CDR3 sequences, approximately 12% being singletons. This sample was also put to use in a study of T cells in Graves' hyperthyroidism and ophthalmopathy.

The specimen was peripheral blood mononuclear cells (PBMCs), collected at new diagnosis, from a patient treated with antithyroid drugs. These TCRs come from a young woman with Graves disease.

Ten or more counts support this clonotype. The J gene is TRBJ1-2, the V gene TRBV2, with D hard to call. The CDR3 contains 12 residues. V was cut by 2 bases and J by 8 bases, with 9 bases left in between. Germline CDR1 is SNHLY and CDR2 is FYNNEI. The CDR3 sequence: CASSETQTGYTF. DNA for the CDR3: TGTGCCAGCAGTGAAACTCAGACGGGCTACACCTTC.

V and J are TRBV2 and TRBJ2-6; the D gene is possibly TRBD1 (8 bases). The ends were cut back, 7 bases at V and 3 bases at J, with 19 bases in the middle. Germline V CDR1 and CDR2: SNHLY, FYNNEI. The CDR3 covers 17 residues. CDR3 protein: CASNGQGGDYGANVLTF. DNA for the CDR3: TGTGCCAGCAACGGACAGGGAGGGGACTATGGGGCCAACGTCCTGACTTTC.

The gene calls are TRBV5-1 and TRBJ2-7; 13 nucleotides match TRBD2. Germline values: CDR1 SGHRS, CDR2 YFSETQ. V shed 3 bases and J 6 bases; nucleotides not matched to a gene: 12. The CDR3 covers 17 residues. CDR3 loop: CASSYSPGLAGAVEQYF. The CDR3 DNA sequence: TGCGCCAGCAGCTACTCACCTGGACTAGCGGGAGCTGTCGAGCAGTACTTC.

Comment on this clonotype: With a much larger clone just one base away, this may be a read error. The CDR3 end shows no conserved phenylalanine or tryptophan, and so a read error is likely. CDR3 sequence (DNA): TGTGCCAGCAGGGACCCTAACTATGGCTACACCCTC. Amino acids: CASRDPNYGYTL. The chain is built from TRBV6-2 or TRBV6-3 and TRBJ1-2; D remains ambiguous. V dropped 6 bases and J dropped 0 bases, with 5 bases sitting between them. The CDR3 sequence is 12 residues long. Germline V gene data show CDR1 as MNHEY and CDR2 as SVGEGT.

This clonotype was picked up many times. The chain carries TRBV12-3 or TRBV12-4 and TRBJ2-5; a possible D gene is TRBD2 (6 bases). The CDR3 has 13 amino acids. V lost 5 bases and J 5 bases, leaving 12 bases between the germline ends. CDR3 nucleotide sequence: TGTGCCAGCAGTCACACTAGCCGGGAGACCCAGTACTTC. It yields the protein CASSHTSRETQYF.

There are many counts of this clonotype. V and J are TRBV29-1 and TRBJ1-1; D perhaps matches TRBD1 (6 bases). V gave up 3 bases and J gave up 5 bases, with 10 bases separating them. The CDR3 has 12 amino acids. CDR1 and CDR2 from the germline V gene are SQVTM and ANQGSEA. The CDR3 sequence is CSVDRGSTEAFF. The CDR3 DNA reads TGCAGCGTTGACAGGGGTAGTACTGAAGCTTTCTTT.

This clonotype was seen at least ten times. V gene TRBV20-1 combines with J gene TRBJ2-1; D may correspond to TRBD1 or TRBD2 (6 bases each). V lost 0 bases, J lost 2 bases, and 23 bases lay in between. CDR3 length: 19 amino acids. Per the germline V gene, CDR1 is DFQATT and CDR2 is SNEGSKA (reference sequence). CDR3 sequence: CSAREEEGGMDSPYNEQFF. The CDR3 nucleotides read TGCAGTGCTAGAGAGGAAGAGGGGGGAATGGACTCCCCCTACAATGAGCAGTTCTTC.

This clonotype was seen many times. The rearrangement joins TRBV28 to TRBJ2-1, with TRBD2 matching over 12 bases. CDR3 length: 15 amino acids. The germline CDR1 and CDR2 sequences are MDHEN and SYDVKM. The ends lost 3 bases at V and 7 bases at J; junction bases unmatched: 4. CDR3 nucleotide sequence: TGTGCCAGCAGTTTTCTAGCGGGAGGGCTAAATGAGCAGTTCTTC. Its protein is CASSFLAGGLNEQFF.

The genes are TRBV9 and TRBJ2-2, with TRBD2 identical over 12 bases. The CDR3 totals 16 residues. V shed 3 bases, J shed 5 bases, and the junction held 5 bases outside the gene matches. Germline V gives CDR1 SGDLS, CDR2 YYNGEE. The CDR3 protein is CASSAQTSGRTGELFF. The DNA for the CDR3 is TGTGCCAGCAGCGCTCAGACTAGCGGGAGAACCGGGGAGCTGTTTTTT. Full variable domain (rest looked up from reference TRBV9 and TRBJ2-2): DSGVTQTPKHLITATGQRVTLRCSPRSGDLSVYWYQQSLDQGLQFLIQYYNGEERAKGNILERFSAQQFPDLHSELNLSSLELGDSALYFCASSAQTSGRTGELFFGEGSRLTVL.